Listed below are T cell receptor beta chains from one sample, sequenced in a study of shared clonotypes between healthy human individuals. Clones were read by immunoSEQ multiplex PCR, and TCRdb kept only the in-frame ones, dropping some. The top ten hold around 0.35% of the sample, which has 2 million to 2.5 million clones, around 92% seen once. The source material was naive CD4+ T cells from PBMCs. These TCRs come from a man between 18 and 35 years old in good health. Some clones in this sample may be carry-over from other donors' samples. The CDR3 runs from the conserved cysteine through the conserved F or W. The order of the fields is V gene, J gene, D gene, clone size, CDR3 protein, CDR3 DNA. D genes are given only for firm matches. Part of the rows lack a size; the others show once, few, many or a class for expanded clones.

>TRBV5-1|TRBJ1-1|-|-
CASSLEFTNTEAFF
TGCGCCAGCAGCTTGGAGTTTACTAACACTGAAGCTTTCTTT
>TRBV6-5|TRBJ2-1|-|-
CASSQGTFYEQFF
TGTGCCAGCAGTCAAGGGACTTTTTATGAGCAGTTCTTC
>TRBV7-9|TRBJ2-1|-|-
CASSFSGTVENEQFF
TGTGCCAGCAGCTTCAGCGGTACGGTGGAGAATGAGCAGTTCTTC
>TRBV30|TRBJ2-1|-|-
CAWSVQDRDEQFF
TGTGCCTGGAGTGTACAAGATCGGGATGAGCAGTTCTTC
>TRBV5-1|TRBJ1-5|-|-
CASSPDSSQPQHF
TGCGCCAGCAGCCCAGACAGCAGTCAGCCCCAGCATTTT
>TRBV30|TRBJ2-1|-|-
CAWRAGDEQFF
TGTGCCTGGAGAGCTGGGGATGAGCAGTTCTTC
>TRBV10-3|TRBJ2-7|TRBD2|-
CAISGGRAGGSYEQYF
TGTGCCATCAGTGGAGGTAGAGCGGGAGGGTCCTACGAGCAGTACTTC
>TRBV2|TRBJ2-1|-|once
CASREGTVTYNEQFF
TGTGCCAGCAGGGAGGGGACAGTTACCTACAATGAGCAGTTCTTC
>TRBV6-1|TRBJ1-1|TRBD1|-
CASSDLGQGEAFF
TGTGCCAGCAGTGACCTGGGACAGGGTGAAGCTTTCTTT
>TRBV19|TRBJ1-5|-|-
CATDQPQHF
TGTGCCACTGATCAGCCCCAGCATTTT
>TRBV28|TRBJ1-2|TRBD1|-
CASRPGQSYGYTF
TGTGCCAGCAGGCCGGGACAGAGCTATGGCTACACCTTC
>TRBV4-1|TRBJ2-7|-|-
CASSFGPVRTERGQYF
TGCGCCAGCAGCTTCGGACCCGTAAGAACCGAACGCGGGCAGTACTTC
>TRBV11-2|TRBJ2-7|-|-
CASSSHYEQYF
TGTGCCAGCAGCTCTCACTACGAGCAGTACTTC
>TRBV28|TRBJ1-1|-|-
CASSEMNTEAFF
TGTGCCAGCAGCGAGATGAACACTGAAGCTTTCTTT